This T cell receptor beta chain was recovered during a study of cytomegalovirus exposure and HLA in healthy donors (TCRdb year 2017). Regarding the study in general: An earlier analysis of several hundred of the donors reported 250 to 350 Gb of sequence data and some 120 million unique TCR beta sequences from about 200 million T cells. The number of donors typed differed by locus, with about 629-630 for A, B, C, DRB1 and DQB1, more than 500 for DQA1, 606 for DPA1, and roughly 450 for DPB1. Alongside the repertoire data, information on donor age, sex, ethnicity and CMV serostatus was compiled. Of the 300 to 450 genotyped donors, 75% to 85% were placed in the genetic ancestry cluster associated with self-reported Caucasian donors. The study used immunosequencing to profile the T cell repertoires of hundreds of subjects and linked those repertoires to cytomegalovirus serostatus. Roughly 290 gigabases of sequencing data and around 80 million unique TCR sequences made up an early release that covered approximately 650 HLA-typed donors. The study aimed to test whether cataloging public T cell receptors could reveal signatures of past pathogen exposure. In a later analysis, previously published TCR beta repertoires from about 640 donors were re-analyzed and high-resolution HLA genotyping was added so that TCR occurrence patterns could be studied. In addition to the first cohort of approximately 670 subjects, a separate validation cohort of approximately 110 different subjects was used. In a later genetic analysis, genome-wide SNP genotypes for about 55% of the 666 donors were used, and that subset was treated as a discovery cohort. HLA typing included class I and class II loci at four-digit resolution. Among 398 genotyped donors of the cohort, an average of around 250,000 unique TCR beta nucleotide sequences was sequenced per donor, of which about 19% were non-productive. In the later analysis, no new phenotypic data were used to find candidate immune exposures; instead, reliance was placed on TCR beta sequences and their occurrence across donors. Every discovery cohort repertoire had been produced on one sequencing platform. To decide whether each TCR beta V gene segment behaved as functional or pseudogenic, an earlier analysis of approximately 620 of the donors relied on high-throughput TCR beta sequencing. The study combined high-throughput TCR immunosequencing, statistical association of individual TCRs with disease status, and machine learning to predict cytomegalovirus infection status. Because of strong linkage in the cohort, four to six DR-DQ haplotypes were treated as single units for association and clustering.

The cohort consisted of hundreds of healthy bone marrow donors. All cohort members were sampled while nominally healthy, although unrecorded immune exposures were likely present. The donor tested CMV seronegative, placing the donor among the roughly 400 seronegative members of the cohort. Every donor gave a peripheral blood sample, and the peripheral blood mononuclear cells from that sample were used for TCR beta sequencing. Genomic DNA extraction from the blood cell samples was performed with the Qiagen DNeasy Blood Extraction Kit. Library preparation was by the immunoSEQ multiplex PCR assay. For the multiplex PCR, a mixture combining 60 forward primers for TCR Vbeta segments and 13 reverse primers for TCR Jbeta segments was used. The CDR3 region of rearranged TCR beta genes was amplified from genomic DNA by a multiplex PCR assay. The Illumina HiSeq System was used to sequence the amplified TCR beta libraries as 87-base-pair reads. Under the source paper's analysis protocol: In a later analysis, approximately 74 million unique TCR beta chains were counted across the approximately 640 repertoires, and about 10 million of these chains were shared by at least two donors. Raw reads were error-corrected and collapsed into unique sequences with a nearest-neighbor algorithm that merged closely related sequences to remove PCR and sequencing errors. CDR3 sequences were aligned to IMGT reference sequences to assign V, D and J gene segments. For a sequence to be retained, a match of at least six nucleotides to both a V gene segment and a J gene segment was required. A rearrangement counted as productive if the CDR3 had no stop codons and remained in frame with V and J, and every other rearrangement counted as non-productive. CDR3 was defined according to IMGT convention as the region running from the second conserved V-encoded cysteine to the conserved J-encoded phenylalanine. The earlier analysis of 587 of the donors excluded any sequence lacking an unambiguous match to a single V gene segment. In an earlier analysis of a few hundred of the donors, V segments were called functional above 56.7% productive rearrangements and were called segregating when the between-donor standard deviation exceeded 5%. To diagnose cytomegalovirus status from the catalog of TCR beta chain sequences, a statistical classification framework was built. A later analysis assigned V and J genes by comparing TCR nucleotide sequences with IMGT/GENE-DB human TR gene sequences. Using the TCRdist pipeline, a later analysis assigned CDR3 sequences along with most-parsimonious VDJ recombination scenarios. In a later analysis, every TCR beta chain was defined by the combination of its CDR3 amino acid sequence and its V-gene family, and reads without a unique V-gene family were dropped. As a way to deal with suspected cross-contamination and a sequencing artifact, a later analysis dropped more than 500 nucleotide sequences that were highly shared and had low generation probability. In a later analysis, a clonal expansion index was calculated for each public chain from normalized within-repertoire ranks of inferred template counts. A later analysis computed generation probabilities with a VDJ recombination model fitted to out-of-frame rearrangements, and checked the results against IGoR. In a later analysis, TCR-TCR, TCR-HLA and TCR-CMV co-occurrence was scored with hypergeometric tests, and a repertoire-size bias correction was applied to TCR pairs. To estimate false discovery rates, a later analysis permuted the HLA or CMV assignments 20 times. In a later analysis, co-occurring TCRs were grouped with DBSCAN, and TCRdist sequence similarity was added when clustering was performed within HLA-allele-positive subsets. Repertoires with fewer than 30,000 or more than 120,000 public chains, plus five repertoires with anomalous nucleotide sharing, were excluded from co-occurrence clustering. In its TCRdb copy, this immuneACCESS table keeps in-frame sequences only and misses some clones. Where compared with another copy, unresolved V genes explain less than half of these, and the others have no known cause. The V and J calls and the clone size are those of that table, but D and trimming were determined from the DNA. Counted in this sample were some 200,000 clones; approximately 84% of them appeared once. Clones ranked in the top ten supply over 0.2% of the sample.

Broader findings and caveats from the paper: Specific HLA alleles were associated with roughly 17,000 TCR beta sequences at a false discovery rate of 0.05 in a later analysis. Most TCR sequences were seen in very few donors, while some public TCRs were found in many individuals. The study listed approximately 150 TCR beta chains as associated with cytomegalovirus. Only TCR beta chains were sequenced in this cohort, and the absence of alpha or paired-chain data limited detectable features. Assigning TCR associations to individual alleles was difficult when HLA alleles, especially DR and DQ, strongly co-occurred. Because HLA typing was missing for some donors at each locus, association tests included only the typed subset. Correlated functional status among segregating V segments might reflect linkage disequilibrium, but an unknown experimental factor could not be ruled out. Because counts were too low, seventeen rarely observed V segments, including chromosome 9 orphons, were excluded from the earlier analysis of some 540 of the donors. A further reported finding was that TCR beta sequences accurately predicted the HLA-A and HLA-B alleles for most subjects in the first cohort. V-gene and J-gene trimming of TCR beta chains was associated with a missense DCLRE1C variant in a later genetic analysis, and the association was replicated in an independent cohort. Cytomegalovirus status was reported to be diagnosed by the classifier with high specificity and sensitivity in both the original and validation cohorts. A cluster of highly shared sequence variants was judged likely to represent a technical artifact of the sequencing pipeline. The authors suggested that the approach could potentially be extended to other disease states and immunological phenotypes. Three of the identified cytomegalovirus-associated TCR beta chains were confirmed in vitro to be specific for cytomegalovirus antigens. Broadly in line with IMGT annotations, most TCR beta V segments showed up in productive rearrangements about 87% or about 30% of the time in an earlier analysis of several hundred of the donors. A later analysis found that HLA-associated TCR beta chains were more clonally expanded and had lower generation probabilities than equally common non-associated chains. CMV serostatus was the only immune exposure information available for the cohort. According to a later analysis, parvovirus B19, influenza, CMV and Epstein-Barr virus appeared linked to several top co-occurrence clusters. A later genetic analysis reported fewer N-insertions in productive TCRs among donors in an Asian-associated ancestry cluster than the roughly 700-donor mean. According to a later analysis, TCR association rates differed among HLA loci, with DRB1 alleles showing the most associated TCRs and HLA-C alleles showing the fewest. Presence/absence analyses assumed roughly uniform sequencing depth across donors, an assumption that may not hold. The 87-base-pair reads could not distinguish some IMGT-functional V segments, including TRBV6-2 and TRBV6-3, so those segments were excluded. According to a later analysis, most CMV-associated TCR beta chains appeared to be HLA-restricted, and the HLA associations seemed to be driven largely by CMV exposure.

About this clone itself: Its specific antigen is unknown. Base qualities are not recorded, but no much larger clone differs from it by a single base.

At the junction V is shortened by 4 bases and J by 4 bases; bases outside the gene matches: 4. The CDR3 spans 15 residues, from the cysteine through the phenylalanine. Just CDR3 DNA is preserved here, 45 bases in frame from base 1. CDR1 and CDR2 were assigned from the germline V gene as SGHTA and FQGTGA. The source of this sequence is a girl under three years old in good health and CMV-seronegative. In this chain, TRBV7-3 is recombined with TRBJ2-1, with 10 bases in between that match TRBD2. The sequenced material came from PBMCs. The DNA is TGTGCCAGCAGCTCTCTAGCGGGGGAGTACAATGAGCAGTTCTTC. The encoded protein is CASSSLAGEYNEQFF.